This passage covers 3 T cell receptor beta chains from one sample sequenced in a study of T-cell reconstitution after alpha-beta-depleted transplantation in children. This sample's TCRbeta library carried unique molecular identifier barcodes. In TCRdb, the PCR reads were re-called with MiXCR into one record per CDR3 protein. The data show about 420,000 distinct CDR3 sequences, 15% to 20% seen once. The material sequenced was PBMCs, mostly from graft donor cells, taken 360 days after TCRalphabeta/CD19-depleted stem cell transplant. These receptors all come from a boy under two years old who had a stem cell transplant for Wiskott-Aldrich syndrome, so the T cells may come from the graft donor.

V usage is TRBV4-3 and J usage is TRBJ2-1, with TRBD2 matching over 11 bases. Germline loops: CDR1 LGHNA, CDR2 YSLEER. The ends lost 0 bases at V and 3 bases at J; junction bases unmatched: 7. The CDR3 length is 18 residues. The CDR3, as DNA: TGCGCCAGCAGCCAAGATAGGCTAGCGGGAGGCTTCTACAATGAGCAGTTCTTC. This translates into CASSQDRLAGGFYNEQFF.

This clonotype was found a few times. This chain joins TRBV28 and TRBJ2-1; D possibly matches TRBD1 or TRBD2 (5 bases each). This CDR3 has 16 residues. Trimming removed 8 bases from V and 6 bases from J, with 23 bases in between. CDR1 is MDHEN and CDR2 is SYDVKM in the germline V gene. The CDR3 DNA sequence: TGTGCCAGCTATAAAGGGGCTAGCCCCTACACCAATGAGCAGTTCTTC. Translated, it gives CASYKGASPYTNEQFF. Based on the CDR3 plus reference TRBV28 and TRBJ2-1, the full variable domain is DVKVTQSSRYLVKRTGEKVFLECVQDMDHENMFWYRQDPGLGLRLIYFSYDVKMKEKGDIPEGYSVSREKKERFSLILESASTNQTSMYLCASYKGASPYTNEQFFGPGTRLTVL.

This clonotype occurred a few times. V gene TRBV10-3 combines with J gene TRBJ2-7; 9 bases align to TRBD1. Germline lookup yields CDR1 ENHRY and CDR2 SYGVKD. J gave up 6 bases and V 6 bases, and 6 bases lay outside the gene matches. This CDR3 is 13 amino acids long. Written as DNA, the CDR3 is TGTGCCATCAGACCGACAGGGGGTCGCGAGCAGTACTTC. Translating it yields CAIRPTGGREQYF.